This T cell receptor beta chain is from a study of blood T cell repertoires in COVID-19. Whole-study context: COVID-19 samples collected from the United States, Italy and Spain covered acute and convalescent phases. T cells, B-cell-depleted T cells, or PBMCs supplied cDNA or gDNA.

Original processing notes: Nucleated cell counts were estimated from reference gene primer amplification. Measured with immunoSEQ multiplex PCR; TCRdb has only the in-frame clones, and not every one. V, J and clone size reflect that table, while D and trimming were determined from the DNA. The sample holds approximately 69,000 clones, around 86% seen once. The V gene end was trimmed by 7 bases and the J gene end by 3 bases; junction bases not matched to a gene: 10. This CDR3 is built from 15 residues. The germline CDR1 and CDR2 sequences are SSHAT and FNYEAQ (reference sequence). The TCR was taken from a human donor in a cohort sampled during active COVID-19. The sequenced sample was peripheral blood. The chain couples TRBV7-7 to TRBJ2-7, with TRBD1 identical over 9 bases. The CDR3 sequence: CASTPYRDRVYEQYF. CDR3 sequence (DNA): TGTGCCAGCACCCCCTACCGGGACAGGGTCTACGAGCAGTACTTC.